The 10 T cell receptor beta chains below all came from one sample that was sequenced in a study of control samples from healthy donors and cancer patients. Repertoires were generated with immunoSEQ multiplex PCR, while TCRdb's copy carries only in-frame clones and drops some. The sample table sets out some 190,000 clones. The sequenced sample was blood. These receptors were obtained from a woman aged 25-40 years in good health.

This chain links TRBV6-2 or TRBV6-3 with TRBJ2-5; 9 nucleotides align to TRBD2. CDR1 MNHEY and CDR2 SVGEGT come from the germline V gene. The CDR3 extends over 20 amino acids. The junction had 14 bases not matched to a gene; V was cut back by 0 bases and J by 0 bases. Here the CDR3 DNA reads TGTGCCAGCAGTTACTCGGCCAGCGGGGGGCCGGTACGGTACCAAGAGACCCAGTACTTC. Protein product: CASSYSASGGPVRYQETQYF.

The rearrangement joins TRBV7-6 to TRBJ2-5, with 12 bases lining up with TRBD2. CDR3 length equals 15 residues. After removal of 4 bases from V and 6 bases from J, the junction contained 6 bases not matched to a gene. CDR1 is SGHVS, CDR2 FNYEAQ, per germline. The CDR3 nucleotides are TGTGCCAGCAGCTCTAGCGGGGGGGCAGGAAAGACCCAGTACTTC. It translates to CASSSSGGAGKTQYF.

V gene TRBV3-1 (or the pseudogene TRBV3-2) combines with J gene TRBJ2-3; D might be TRBD2 (6 bases). CDR1 and CDR2 from the germline V gene are LGHDT and YNNKEL (reference sequence). V lost 2 bases, J lost 4 bases, and 13 bases lay in between. This CDR3 is 15 amino acids long. CDR3: CASSQQGTLADTQYF. DNA for the CDR3: TGTGCCAGCAGCCAACAAGGGACTTTGGCAGATACGCAGTATTTT.

On this clone itself: A read error may account for a junction end that differs from germline. V and J are TRBV7-2 and TRBJ2-1; the match to TRBD2 covers 15 bases. Germline CDR1 SGHTA, CDR2 FQGNSA. CDR3 size: 15 residues. The CDR3 region is CASSLERTSGGAWIF. In DNA, the CDR3 is TGTGCCAGCAGCTTAGAGCGGACTAGCGGGGGGGCCTGGATCTTC.

CDR3 amino acids: CASSEYMVNQPQHF. CDR3 coding DNA: TGTGCCAGCAGTGAATATATGGTAAATCAGCCCCAGCATTTT. V usage is TRBV25-1 and J usage is TRBJ1-5; D unclear. V gave up 0 bases and J gave up 4 bases, with 7 bases separating them. CDR1 MGHDK and CDR2 SYGVNS come from the germline V gene. This CDR3 has 14 amino acids. The complete variable domain, with remaining parts taken from reference TRBV25-1 and TRBJ1-5, reads EADIYQTPRYLVIGTGKKITLECSQTMGHDKMYWYQQDPGMELHLIHYSYGVNSTEKGDLSSESTVSRIRTEHFPLTLESARPSHTSQYLCASSEYMVNQPQHFGDGTRLSIL.

The chain couples TRBV5-4 to TRBJ2-7; D not resolved. CDR1 is SGHNT and CDR2 is YYREEE in the germline V gene (reference sequence). The V and J ends lost 0 bases and 0 bases respectively, with 4 bases between them. CDR3 size: 13 residues. CDR3 protein: CASSLVASYEQYF. CDR3 in DNA: TGTGCCAGCAGCTTGGTGGCCTCCTACGAGCAGTACTTC.

The V and J genes are TRBV5-6 and TRBJ2-3; TRBD2 agrees at 10 bases. The J segment lost 2 bases and the V segment lost 4 bases, leaving 4 bases of the junction unmatched. CDR1 is SGHDT and CDR2 is YYEEEE in the germline V gene. There are 15 residues in the CDR3. The CDR3, as DNA: TGTGCCAGCAGCCTAGCGGGGGCCCTCACAGATACGCAGTATTTT. The encoded protein is CASSLAGALTDTQYF.

This chain connects TRBV30 to TRBJ1-1; D is perhaps TRBD1 (5 bases). This CDR3 comprises 13 residues. Germline V CDR1 and CDR2: GTSNPN, SVGIG (reference sequence). Trimming stripped 2 bases from V and 5 bases from J, with 12 bases between. CDR3 sequence reads: CAWSIGGGTEAFF. The CDR3, as DNA: TGTGCCTGGAGTATTGGGGGTGGAACTGAAGCTTTCTTT.

The genes are TRBV4-1 and TRBJ1-6; 9 bases map to TRBD1. CDR3 length: 17 amino acids. V shed 7 bases and J 1 base; nucleotides not matched to a gene: 8. Germline loops: CDR1 MGHRA, CDR2 YSYEKL. The chain's CDR3 is CASTRAGTGSYNSPLHF. The CDR3 DNA reads TGCGCCAGCACCCGAGCCGGGACAGGGTCCTATAATTCACCCCTCCACTTT.

The rearrangement uses TRBV7-9 and TRBJ1-1; D is perhaps TRBD1 (6 bases). Germline CDR1 is SEHNR and CDR2 is FQNEAQ (reference sequence). This CDR3 is 13 amino acids long. V was cut by 4 bases and J by 8 bases, with 14 bases left in between. CDR3 DNA: TGTGCCAGCAGCTCAAAGGGGGTCTGGGAAGCTTTCTTT. Its translation: CASSSKGVWEAFF.